This T cell receptor beta chain was recorded in a study of identical twins. One entry per CDR3 protein, called by TCRdb with MiXCR from the 5' RACE reads. Among a few hundred thousand distinct CDR3 sequences listed, roughly 13% were seen once. The same sample was also used in a study of yellow fever vaccine responses in identical twins. From that report: As reported, the vaccine T cell response of twins seemed partly convergent and partly personalized.

What was sequenced was memory (CD45RO+) T cells sorted from blood. This TCR came from a woman younger than 35 in good health.

The CDR3 DNA is TGTGCCAGCAGTTACGGCCCGGGGACGGAGAACACTGAAGCTTTCTTT. Its translation: CASSYGPGTENTEAFF. The chain uses TRBV6-5 and TRBJ1-1; D may be TRBD1 (5 bases). Germline-derived CDR1 and CDR2 are MNHEY and SVGAGI. V was clipped by 2 bases and J by 1 base, with 14 bases between them. The length of the CDR3 is 16 residues.